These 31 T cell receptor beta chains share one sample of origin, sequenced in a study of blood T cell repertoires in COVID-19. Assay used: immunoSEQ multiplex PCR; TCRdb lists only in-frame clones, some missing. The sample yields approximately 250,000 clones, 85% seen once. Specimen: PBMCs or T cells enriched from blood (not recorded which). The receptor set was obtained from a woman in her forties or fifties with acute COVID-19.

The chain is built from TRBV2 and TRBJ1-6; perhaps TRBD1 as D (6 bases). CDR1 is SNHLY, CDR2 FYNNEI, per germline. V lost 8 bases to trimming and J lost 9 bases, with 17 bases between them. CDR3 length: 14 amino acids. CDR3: CASRDIPGGSPLHF. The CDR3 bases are TGTGCCAGCCGGGACATTCCTGGGGGTTCACCCCTCCACTTT.

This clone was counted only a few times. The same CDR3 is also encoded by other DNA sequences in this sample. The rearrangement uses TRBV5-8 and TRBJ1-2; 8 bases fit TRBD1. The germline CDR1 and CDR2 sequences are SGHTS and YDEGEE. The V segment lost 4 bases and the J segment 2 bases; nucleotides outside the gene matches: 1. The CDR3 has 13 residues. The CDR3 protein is CASSRTGNYGYTF. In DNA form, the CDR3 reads TGTGCCAGCAGCCGGACAGGGAACTATGGCTACACCTTC.

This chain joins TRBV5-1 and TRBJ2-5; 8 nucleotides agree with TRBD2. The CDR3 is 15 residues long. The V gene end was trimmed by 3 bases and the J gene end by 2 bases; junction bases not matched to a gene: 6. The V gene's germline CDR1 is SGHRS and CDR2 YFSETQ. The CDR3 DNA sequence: TGCGCCAGCAGCTCCTTACTAGCGGCACAAGAGACCCAGTACTTC. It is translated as CASSSLLAAQETQYF.

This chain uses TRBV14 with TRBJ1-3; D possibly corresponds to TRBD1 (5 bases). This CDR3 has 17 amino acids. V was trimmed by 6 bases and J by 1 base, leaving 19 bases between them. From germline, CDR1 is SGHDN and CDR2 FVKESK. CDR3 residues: CASSRPKGITSGNTIYF. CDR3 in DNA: TGTGCCAGCAGTCGCCCAAAGGGGATTACTTCTGGAAACACCATATATTTT.

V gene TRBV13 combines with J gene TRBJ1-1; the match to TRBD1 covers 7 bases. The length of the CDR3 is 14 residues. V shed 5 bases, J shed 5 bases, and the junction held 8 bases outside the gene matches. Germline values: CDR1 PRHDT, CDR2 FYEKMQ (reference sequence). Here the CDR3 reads CASSQGQGGTEAFF. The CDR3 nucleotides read TGTGCCAGCAGCCAGGGTCAGGGGGGAACTGAAGCTTTCTTT.

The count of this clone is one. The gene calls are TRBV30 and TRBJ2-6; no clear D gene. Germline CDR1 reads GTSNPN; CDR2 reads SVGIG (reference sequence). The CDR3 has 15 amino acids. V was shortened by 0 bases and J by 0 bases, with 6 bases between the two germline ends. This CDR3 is CAWSVDSSGANVLTF. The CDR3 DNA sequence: TGTGCCTGGAGTGTAGACTCCTCTGGGGCCAACGTCCTGACTTTC.

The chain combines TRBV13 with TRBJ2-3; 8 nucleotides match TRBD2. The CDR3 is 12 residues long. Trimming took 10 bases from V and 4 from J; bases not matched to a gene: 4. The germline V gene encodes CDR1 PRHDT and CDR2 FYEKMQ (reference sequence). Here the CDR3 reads CATRGGPDTQYF. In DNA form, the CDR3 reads TGTGCCACACGGGGGGGCCCAGATACGCAGTATTTT.

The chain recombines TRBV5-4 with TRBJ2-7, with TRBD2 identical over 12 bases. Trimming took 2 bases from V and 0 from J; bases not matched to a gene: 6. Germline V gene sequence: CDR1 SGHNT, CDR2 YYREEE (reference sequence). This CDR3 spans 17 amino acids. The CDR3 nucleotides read TGTGCCAGCAGCTTCCCCGGGACTAGCGGGTACTCCTACGAGCAGTACTTC. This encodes CASSFPGTSGYSYEQYF.

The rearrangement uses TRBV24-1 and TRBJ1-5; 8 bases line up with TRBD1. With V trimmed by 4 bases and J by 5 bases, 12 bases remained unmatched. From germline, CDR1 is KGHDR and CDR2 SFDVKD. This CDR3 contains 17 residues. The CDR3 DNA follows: TGTGCCACCAGTGACCGGAACAGGGGGGGCTCGGATCAGCCCCAGCATTTT. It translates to CATSDRNRGGSDQPQHF.

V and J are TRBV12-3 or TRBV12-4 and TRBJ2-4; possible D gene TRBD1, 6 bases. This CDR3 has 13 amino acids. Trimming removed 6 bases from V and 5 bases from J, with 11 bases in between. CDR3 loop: CASSLQGENIQYF. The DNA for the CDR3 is TGTGCCAGCAGCCTACAGGGAGAAAACATTCAGTACTTC.

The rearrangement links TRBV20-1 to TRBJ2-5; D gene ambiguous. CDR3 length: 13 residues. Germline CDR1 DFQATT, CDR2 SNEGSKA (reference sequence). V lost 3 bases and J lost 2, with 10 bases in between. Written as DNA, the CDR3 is TGCAGTGCTAGTAGAGGCCTGCAAGAGACCCAGTACTTC. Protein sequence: CSASRGLQETQYF.

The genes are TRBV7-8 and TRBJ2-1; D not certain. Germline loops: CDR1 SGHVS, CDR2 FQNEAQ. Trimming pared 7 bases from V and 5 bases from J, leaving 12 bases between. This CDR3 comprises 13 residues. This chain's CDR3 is CASTYRRHNEQFF. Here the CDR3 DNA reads TGTGCCAGCACATACAGACGGCACAATGAGCAGTTCTTC.

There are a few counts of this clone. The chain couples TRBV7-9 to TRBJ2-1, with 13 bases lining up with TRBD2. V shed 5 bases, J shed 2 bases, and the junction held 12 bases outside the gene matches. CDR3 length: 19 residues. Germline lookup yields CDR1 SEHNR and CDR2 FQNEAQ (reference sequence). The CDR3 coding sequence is TGTGCCAGCAGCCCACAAATGGGGACTAGCGGGACTCCCTACAATGAGCAGTTCTTC. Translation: CASSPQMGTSGTPYNEQFF.

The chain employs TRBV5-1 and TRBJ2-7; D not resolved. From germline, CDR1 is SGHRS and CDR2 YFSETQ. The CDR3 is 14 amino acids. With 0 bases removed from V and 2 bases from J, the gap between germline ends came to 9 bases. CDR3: CASSLELAPYEQYF. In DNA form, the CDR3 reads TGCGCCAGCAGCTTGGAACTCGCCCCCTACGAGCAGTACTTC. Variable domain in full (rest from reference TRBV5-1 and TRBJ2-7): KAGVTQTPRYLIKTRGQQVTLSCSPISGHRSVSWYQQTPGQGLQFLFEYFSETQRNKGNFPGRFSGRQFSNSRSEMNVSTLELGDSALYLCASSLELAPYEQYFGPGTRLTVT.

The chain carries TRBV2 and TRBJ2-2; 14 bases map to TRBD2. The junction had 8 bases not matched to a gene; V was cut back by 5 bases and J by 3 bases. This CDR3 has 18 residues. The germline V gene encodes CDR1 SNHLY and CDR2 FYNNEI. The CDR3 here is CASSLTTSGGADTGELFF. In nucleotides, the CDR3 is TGTGCCAGCAGTCTTACGACTAGCGGGGGGGCCGACACCGGGGAGCTGTTTTTT.

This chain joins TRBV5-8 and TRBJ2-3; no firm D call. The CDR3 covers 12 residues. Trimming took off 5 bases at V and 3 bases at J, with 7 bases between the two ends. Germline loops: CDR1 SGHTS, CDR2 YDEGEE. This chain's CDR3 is CASRRLTDTQYF. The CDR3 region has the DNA TGTGCCAGCAGGCGATTAACAGATACGCAGTATTTT.

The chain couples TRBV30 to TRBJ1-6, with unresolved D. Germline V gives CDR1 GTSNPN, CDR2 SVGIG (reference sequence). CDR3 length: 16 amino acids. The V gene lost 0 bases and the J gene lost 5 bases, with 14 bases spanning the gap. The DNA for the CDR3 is TGTGCCTGGAGTGTTGTCTCGGGTACAAATAATTCACCCCTCCACTTT. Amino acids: CAWSVVSGTNNSPLHF.

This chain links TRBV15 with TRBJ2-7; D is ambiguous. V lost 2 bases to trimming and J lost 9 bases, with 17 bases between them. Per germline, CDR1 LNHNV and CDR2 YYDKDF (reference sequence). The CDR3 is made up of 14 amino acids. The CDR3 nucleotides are TGTGCCACCAGCAGAACAGCAGGTGAAGTTGTGCAGTACTTC. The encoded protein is CATSRTAGEVVQYF.

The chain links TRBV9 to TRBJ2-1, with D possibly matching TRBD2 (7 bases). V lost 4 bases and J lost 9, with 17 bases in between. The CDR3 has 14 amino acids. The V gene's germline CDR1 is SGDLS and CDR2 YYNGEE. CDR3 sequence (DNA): TGTGCCAGCAGCCCTGGGTTCGGGGGGCCTGAGCAGTTCTTC. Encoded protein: CASSPGFGGPEQFF.

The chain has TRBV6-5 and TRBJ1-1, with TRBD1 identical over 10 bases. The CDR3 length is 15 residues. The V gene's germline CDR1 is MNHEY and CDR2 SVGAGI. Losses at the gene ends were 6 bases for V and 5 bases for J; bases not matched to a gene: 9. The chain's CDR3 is CASRRSGTGATEAFF. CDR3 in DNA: TGTGCCAGCAGAAGGTCCGGGACAGGGGCTACTGAAGCTTTCTTT.

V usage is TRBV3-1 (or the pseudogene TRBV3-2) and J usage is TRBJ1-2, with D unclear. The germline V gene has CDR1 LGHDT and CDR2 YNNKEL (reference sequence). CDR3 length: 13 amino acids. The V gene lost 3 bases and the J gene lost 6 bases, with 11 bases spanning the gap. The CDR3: CASSQRLGNGYTF. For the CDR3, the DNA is TGTGCCAGCAGCCAGCGACTAGGGAATGGCTACACCTTC.

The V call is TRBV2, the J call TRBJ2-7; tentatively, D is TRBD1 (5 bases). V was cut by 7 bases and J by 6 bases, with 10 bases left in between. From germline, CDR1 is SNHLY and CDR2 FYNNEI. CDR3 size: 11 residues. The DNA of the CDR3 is TGTGCCAGCACAGGGATTGGCGAGCAGTACTTC. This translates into CASTGIGEQYF.

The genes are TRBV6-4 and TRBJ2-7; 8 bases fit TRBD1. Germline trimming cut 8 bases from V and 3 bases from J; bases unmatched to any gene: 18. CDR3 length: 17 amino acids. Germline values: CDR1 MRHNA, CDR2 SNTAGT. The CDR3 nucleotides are TGTGCCAGCTTTCCCTACGAACCGGGACAGGCCCTCTACGAGCAGTACTTC. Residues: CASFPYEPGQALYEQYF.

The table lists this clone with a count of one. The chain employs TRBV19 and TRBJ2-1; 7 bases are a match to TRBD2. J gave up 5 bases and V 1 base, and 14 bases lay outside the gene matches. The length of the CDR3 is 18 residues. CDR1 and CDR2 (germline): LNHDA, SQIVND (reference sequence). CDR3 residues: CASSIGIVGRGSDNEQFF. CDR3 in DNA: TGTGCCAGTAGTATAGGCATCGTTGGGCGGGGGAGCGACAATGAGCAGTTCTTC. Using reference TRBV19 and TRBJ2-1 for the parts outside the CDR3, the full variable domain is DGGITQSPKYLFRKEGQNVTLSCEQNLNHDAMYWYRQDPGQGLRLIYYSQIVNDFQKGDIAEGYSVSREKKESFPLTVTSAQKNPTAFYLCASSIGIVGRGSDNEQFFGPGTRLTVL.

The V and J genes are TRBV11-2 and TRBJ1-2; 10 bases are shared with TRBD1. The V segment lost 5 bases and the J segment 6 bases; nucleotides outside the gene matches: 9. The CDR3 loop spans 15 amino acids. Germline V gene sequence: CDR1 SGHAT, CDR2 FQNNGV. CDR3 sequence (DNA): TGTGCCAGCAGCGCAAATTCCGGGACAGGGGATGGCTACACCTTC. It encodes CASSANSGTGDGYTF.

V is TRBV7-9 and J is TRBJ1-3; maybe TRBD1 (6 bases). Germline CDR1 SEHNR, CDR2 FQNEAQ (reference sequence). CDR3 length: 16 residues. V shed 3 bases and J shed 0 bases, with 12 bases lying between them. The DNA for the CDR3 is TGTGCCAGCAGCTTCGAGGGGGTAGTCTCTGGAAACACCATATATTTT. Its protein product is CASSFEGVVSGNTIYF.

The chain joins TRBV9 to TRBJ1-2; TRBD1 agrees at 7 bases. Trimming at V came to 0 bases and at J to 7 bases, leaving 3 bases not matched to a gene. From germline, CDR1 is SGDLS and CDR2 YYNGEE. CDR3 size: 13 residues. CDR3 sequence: CASSVVQGSGYTF. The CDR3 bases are TGTGCCAGCAGCGTAGTACAGGGGTCTGGCTACACCTTC. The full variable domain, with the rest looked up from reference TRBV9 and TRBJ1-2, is DSGVTQTPKHLITATGQRVTLRCSPRSGDLSVYWYQQSLDQGLQFLIQYYNGEERAKGNILERFSAQQFPDLHSELNLSSLELGDSALYFCASSVVQGSGYTFGSGTRLTVV.

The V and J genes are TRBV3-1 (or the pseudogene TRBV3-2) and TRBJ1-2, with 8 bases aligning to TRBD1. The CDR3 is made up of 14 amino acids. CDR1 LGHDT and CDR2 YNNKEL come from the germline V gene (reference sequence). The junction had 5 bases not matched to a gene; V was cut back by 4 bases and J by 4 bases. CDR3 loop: CASSPDRAGYGYTF. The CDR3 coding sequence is TGTGCCAGCAGCCCGGACAGGGCCGGCTATGGCTACACCTTC.

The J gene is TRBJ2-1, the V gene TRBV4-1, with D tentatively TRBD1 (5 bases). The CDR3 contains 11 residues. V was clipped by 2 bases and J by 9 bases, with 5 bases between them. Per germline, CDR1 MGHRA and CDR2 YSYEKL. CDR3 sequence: CASSQQGEQFF. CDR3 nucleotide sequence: TGCGCCAGCAGCCAACAGGGTGAGCAGTTCTTC.

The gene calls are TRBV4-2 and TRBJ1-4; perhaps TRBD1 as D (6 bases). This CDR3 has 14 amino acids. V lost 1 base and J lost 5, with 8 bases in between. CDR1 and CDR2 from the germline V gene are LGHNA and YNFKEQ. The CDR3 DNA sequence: TGTGCCAGCAGCCAAGGGGACATAAATGAAAAACTGTTTTTT. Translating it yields CASSQGDINEKLFF.

The CDR3 bases are TGTGCCAGCAGCTCGGGCCTAATTGGGGAGGATACGCAGTATTTT. The encoded protein is CASSSGLIGEDTQYF. The chain has TRBV11-3 and TRBJ2-3; D might be TRBD2 (5 bases). The CDR3 is made up of 15 amino acids. Germline lookup yields CDR1 SGHNT and CDR2 YENEEA. Trimming pared 4 bases from V and 6 bases from J, leaving 17 bases between. The full variable domain, its missing parts supplied by reference TRBV11-3 and TRBJ2-3, is EAGVVQSPRYKIIEKKQPVAFWCNPISGHNTLYWYLQNLGQGPELLIRYENEEAVDDSQLPKDRFSAERLKGVDSTLKIQPAELGDSAVYLCASSSGLIGEDTQYFGPGTRLTVL.